This TCR beta chain comes out of a study of beta chain features in type 1 diabetes (dated by TCRdb to 2016 to 2019). The study in broad terms: Mean age, gender distribution, total cell number and subset yield were not different between patients and healthy donors. A total of 85 million to 110 million sorted cells were examined across all samples, and RNA yield correlated strongly with the number of cells per subset. In the study, recently diagnosed type 1 diabetes patients and matched healthy donors were compared on the TCRB repertoires of their sorted circulating CD4+ T cell subsets. Regulatory and stem cell-like memory subsets were obtained from only 8 patients and about 8 healthy donors, while naive and central memory subsets were obtained from all 28 donors.

Points the paper makes about the study in general: Shorter templates might have been favored by PCR, but patient and control samples were amplified and corrected together, so both groups would have been affected equally by any skew. Because cDNA was sequenced instead of genomic DNA, activated cells with high expression could be over-represented, although the groups did not differ in activation or CD3 levels. Naive, central memory and regulatory TCRB repertoires appeared to be more alike among patients than among healthy donors. In all four CD4+ subsets, TCRB CDR3 length was moderately but significantly shorter in type 1 diabetes patients. HLA sub-analyses involved small numbers of individuals, so any influence of HLA type on TCRB rearrangement remained unresolved. Patients with type 1 diabetes made fewer insertions and deleted more nucleotides at VDJ recombination sites, implying thymic rearrangement abnormalities.

From each donor, a single peripheral blood sample of approximately 110 mL on average was drawn into heparinised tubes. A BD FACSAria II was used to sort naive, central memory, regulatory and stem cell-like memory CD4+ T cells with a panel that included CD45RO, CCR7, CD25, CD127, CD95 and CD27. Purity was above 95% for every sorted population. PBMCs were isolated immediately by Lymphoprep density gradient centrifugation and stained directly without culture. So that batch effects would be minimized, each experiment stained and sorted samples in pairs, pairing one healthy donor with one patient. The High Capacity cDNA Reverse Transcription Kit was used to reverse transcribe all of the isolated RNA, meaning that expressed TCRB transcripts were what got sequenced. Deep immunoSEQ sequencing was performed on naive, central memory and regulatory T cell samples, with an average of approximately 4 million total reads per sample. After sorted cells were lysed in RLT buffer, RNA was extracted with DNase-treated RNeasy Micro or Mini kits, with the choice depending on cell number. Each cell subset was processed separately to prevent cross-contamination, with patient and healthy donor samples processed together. The immunoSEQ multiplex PCR was used to amplify TCRB sequences from cDNA, generating 87-bp fragments that spanned the CDR3 region. Sequencing of the amplicons was done on the Illumina HiSeq platform. Regarding the original processing steps: PCR bias was computationally corrected using synthetic template baselines, reads within Hamming distance 2 were collapsed, and singletons that could not be merged were discarded. Reads were aligned against IMGT so that V, D and J genes, CDR3 length and insertions or deletions at six rearrangement sites could be assigned. Clonotype counts were normalized to sorted cell number within each subset before computing true diversity and Gini coefficients with the tcR R package. The overlap coefficient, calculated on TCRB nucleotide sequences, was used to quantify repertoire sharing. As a proxy for the pre-selection repertoire, out-of-frame TCRB sequences from naive cells were analyzed. TCRdb took over this immuneACCESS table, retaining in-frame rearrangements with V and J assigned. Such tables are incomplete; in checked studies, under half of the missing clones stem from an unresolved V gene, and the remainder is unexplained. The V and J calls and clone size come from that table; D and trimming were worked out from the DNA. For this sample there are 250,000 or so clones; 14% appear just once. The ten most abundant clones make up about 0.018% of the sample.

This clone was found a few times. Its antigen is not yet known. No quality values exist for individual bases; no much larger clone is one base distant. Input material: naive CD4+ T cells from blood. Explained via the paper, the cell subset or site label denotes: true naive CD4+ T cells. The receptor comes from a man aged 30-40 years with type 1 diabetes.

The nucleotide sequence reads TGTGCCAGCTCAGTCGACAGGGGAGGAGAGTACTTC. It encodes CASSVDRGGEYF. The rearranged segments are TRBV18 and TRBJ2-7, and 8 bases in between align with TRBD1. Trimming removed 5 bases from V and 11 bases from J; the gene matches leave 8 bases unexplained. From its cysteine to its phenylalanine, the CDR3 spans 12 amino acids. Here the CDR3 DNA is all that survives: 36 bases in frame from base 1. The CDR1 and CDR2 encoded by the germline V gene are KGHSH and LQKENI.